A selection of T cell receptor beta chains follows, all from one sample in a study of blood T cell repertoires in COVID-19. Measured with immunoSEQ multiplex PCR; TCRdb has only the in-frame clones, and not every one. This repertoire shows about 180,000 clones, roughly 80% found once; its top ten account for around 5.3%. Specimen: PBMCs or T cells enriched from blood (not recorded which). The receptors here all came from a woman aged 40 to 55 with acute COVID-19. Both conserved end residues are part of each CDR3. The D gene is left open where the match is weak. Clone size appears in some rows only: once, few, many, or a class for an expanded clone.

v_call	d_call	j_call	clone_size	cdr3_aa	cdr3_nt
TRBV6-5	TRBD2	TRBJ2-5	NA	CASRRGGLDQETQYF	TGTGCCAGCAGGAGGGGGGGACTAGACCAAGAGACCCAGTACTTC
TRBV11-3	NA	TRBJ1-1	NA	CASSLGQAISPEAFF	TGTGCCAGCAGCTTAGGACAGGCAATTTCTCCTGAAGCTTTCTTT
TRBV18	TRBD2	TRBJ2-3	NA	CASSSLGIAGALRSTDTQYF	TGTGCCAGCTCATCCCTCGGGATAGCGGGAGCCCTGCGGAGCACAGATACGCAGTATTTT
TRBV27	NA	TRBJ1-2	NA	CASATWTAPNYGYTF	TGTGCCAGCGCAACGTGGACAGCCCCTAACTATGGCTACACCTTC
TRBV28	NA	TRBJ1-2	NA	CASSFQDQGGFVQDGYTF	TGTGCCAGCAGTTTTCAGGATCAGGGAGGATTTGTTCAGGATGGCTACACCTTC
TRBV19	TRBD1	TRBJ1-4	NA	CASSPGTGGAGNEKLFF	TGTGCCAGTAGTCCCGGGACAGGGGGCGCCGGGAATGAAAAACTGTTTTTT
TRBV6-5	NA	TRBJ2-3	NA	CASPGEKRTDTQYF	TGTGCCAGCCCAGGGGAAAAACGCACAGATACGCAGTATTTT
TRBV14	NA	TRBJ2-3	NA	CASSQERWDTQYF	TGTGCCAGCAGCCAAGAGAGGTGGGATACGCAGTATTTT
TRBV2	TRBD1	TRBJ1-5	NA	CASSEGQGSQPQHF	TGTGCCAGCAGTGAGGGACAGGGGAGTCAGCCCCAGCATTTT
TRBV29-1	TRBD1	TRBJ2-3	NA	CSVEGQITDTQYF	TGCAGCGTTGAGGGACAGATCACAGATACGCAGTATTTT
TRBV10-1	NA	TRBJ2-2	NA	CVDRDIETGELFF	TGCGTGGACCGGGACATAGAAACCGGGGAGCTGTTTTTT
TRBV7-2	TRBD2	TRBJ2-5	NA	CASSLTTSEWGTQYF	TGTGCCAGCAGCTTAACTACTAGCGAATGGGGGACCCAGTACTTC
TRBV5-1	NA	TRBJ2-1	NA	CASSLEGLLPNQQFF	TGCGCCAGCAGCTTGGAAGGACTCCTCCCCAATCAGCAGTTCTTC
TRBV23-1	TRBD1	TRBJ2-3	NA	CADPLRGQVDTLQYF	TGCGCCGATCCACTAAGGGGACAGGTCGATACACTGCAGTATTTT
TRBV6-5	TRBD1	TRBJ1-1	NA	CASSYTEGASEAFF	TGTGCCAGCAGTTACACAGAGGGGGCCTCTGAAGCTTTCTTT
TRBV15	NA	TRBJ2-5	NA	CATSRDLAAVQETQYF	TGTGCCACCAGCAGAGATTTGGCGGCGGTCCAAGAGACCCAGTACTTC
TRBV14	NA	TRBJ1-4	NA	CASSRYSSGNEKLFF	TGTGCCAGCAGCCGGTACAGTTCTGGTAATGAAAAACTGTTTTTT
TRBV4-2	NA	TRBJ1-5	once	CASSQDRRSNQPQHF	TGTGCCAGCAGCCAAGATAGGCGGAGCAATCAGCCCCAGCATTTT
TRBV7-9	NA	TRBJ1-6	NA	CASSLRSPSSYNSPLHF	TGTGCCAGCAGCCTCCGATCCCCCAGCTCCTATAATTCACCCCTCCACTTT
TRBV20-1	NA	TRBJ1-1	NA	CSAPGVRGAFF	TGCAGTGCACCCGGGGTCCGGGGAGCTTTCTTT
TRBV18	NA	TRBJ2-6	NA	CASSPGTLSSGANVLTF	TGTGCCAGCTCACCCGGGACACTGAGCTCTGGGGCCAACGTCCTGACTTTC
TRBV18	TRBD1	TRBJ2-5	NA	CASSPTGDQETQYF	TGTGCCAGCTCACCTACAGGGGACCAAGAGACCCAGTACTTC
TRBV7-9	TRBD2	TRBJ2-1	NA	CASSLVAGGLVEQFF	TGTGCCAGCAGCTTAGTAGCGGGAGGCCTGGTTGAGCAGTTCTTC
TRBV9	NA	TRBJ2-1	NA	CASSVGVSTGFYNEQFF	TGTGCCAGCAGCGTAGGGGTGAGTACGGGATTCTACAATGAGCAGTTCTTC
TRBV3-1/TRBV3-2	NA	TRBJ2-7	NA	CASRGVAYEQYF	TGTGCCAGCAGAGGGGTCGCCTACGAGCAGTACTTC
TRBV28	TRBD1	TRBJ2-2	few	CASSNQGVVGELFF	TGTGCCAGCAGTAACCAGGGGGTTGTCGGGGAGCTGTTTTTT
TRBV7-8	TRBD1	TRBJ2-3	NA	CASGDRGMEF	TGTGCCAGCGGCGACAGGGGGATGGAATTT
TRBV6-4	TRBD2	TRBJ2-2	NA	CASSDSGSGKDTGELFF	TGTGCCAGCAGTGACTCTGGTAGCGGGAAGGACACCGGGGAGCTGTTTTTT
TRBV28	NA	TRBJ2-2	few	CASTGGSARTGELFF	TGTGCCAGCACAGGGGGGTCAGCTCGGACCGGGGAGCTGTTTTTT
TRBV11-2	NA	TRBJ2-7	once	CASSLVCQTYEQYF	TGTGCCAGCAGCTTAGTGTGTCAAACCTACGAGCAGTACTTC
TRBV5-1	TRBD1	TRBJ2-7	NA	CASSHSGDRIYEQYF	TGCGCCAGCAGCCACTCCGGGGACAGGATCTACGAGCAGTACTTC
TRBV7-9	NA	TRBJ2-3	NA	CASSLAENTQYF	TGTGCCAGCAGCTTAGCGGAGAATACGCAGTATTTT
TRBV7-8	NA	TRBJ1-1	NA	CASSLVQNTEAFF	TGTGCCAGCAGCTTGGTACAGAACACTGAAGCTTTCTTT
TRBV11-3	NA	TRBJ2-1	NA	CASSPGHSGSYNEQFF	TGTGCCAGCAGCCCGGGACACTCAGGCTCCTACAATGAGCAGTTCTTC
TRBV5-1	NA	TRBJ2-7	NA	CASSLSGTNYEQYF	TGCGCCAGCAGCTTAAGCGGGACAAACTACGAGCAGTACTTC
TRBV5-6	TRBD2	TRBJ2-3	NA	CASSSSSGNTDTQYF	TGTGCCAGCAGCTCCTCTAGCGGGAACACAGATACGCAGTATTTT
TRBV27	TRBD2	TRBJ2-5	NA	CASTSGAGETQYF	TGTGCCAGCACTAGCGGGGCAGGGGAGACCCAGTACTTC
TRBV29-1	NA	TRBJ2-1	NA	CSVDGLRGEQFF	TGCAGCGTTGATGGCCTCCGGGGGGAGCAGTTCTTC
TRBV5-1	NA	TRBJ2-2	NA	CASTGTTTNTGELFF	TGCGCCAGCACCGGGACAACCACGAACACCGGGGAGCTGTTTTTT
TRBV15	NA	TRBJ2-1	NA	CATSRDQGSPHEQFF	TGTGCCACCAGCAGAGATCAGGGAAGCCCCCATGAGCAGTTCTTC